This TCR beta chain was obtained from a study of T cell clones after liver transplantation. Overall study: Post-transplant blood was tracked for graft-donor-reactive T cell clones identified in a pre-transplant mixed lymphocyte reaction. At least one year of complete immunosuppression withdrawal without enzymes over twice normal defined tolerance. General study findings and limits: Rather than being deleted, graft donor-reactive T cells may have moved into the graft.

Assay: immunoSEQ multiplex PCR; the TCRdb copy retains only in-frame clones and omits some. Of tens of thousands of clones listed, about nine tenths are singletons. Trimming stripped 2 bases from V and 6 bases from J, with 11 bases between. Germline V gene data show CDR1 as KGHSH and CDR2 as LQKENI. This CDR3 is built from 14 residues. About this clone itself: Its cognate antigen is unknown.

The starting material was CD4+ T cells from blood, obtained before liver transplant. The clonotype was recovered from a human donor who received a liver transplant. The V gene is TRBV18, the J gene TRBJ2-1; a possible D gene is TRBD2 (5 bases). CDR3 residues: CASSPSYRGNEQFF. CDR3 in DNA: TGTGCCAGCTCACCATCATACCGGGGCAATGAGCAGTTCTTC.